This is a list of T cell receptor beta chains from one sample in a study of T-cell reconstitution after alpha-beta-depleted transplantation in children. TCRdb ran MiXCR on the PCR reads and lists one entry per CDR3 protein. The sample has 5,500 to 8,000 distinct CDR3 sequences, approximately 16% seen once. The material sequenced was PBMCs, taken before TCRalphabeta/CD19-depleted stem cell transplant. The receptors here all came from a boy younger than 10 with acute lymphoblastic leukemia, due to receive a stem cell transplant. Both conserved end residues are part of each CDR3. Each record gives: clone size, D gene, J gene, V gene, CDR3 DNA, CDR3 protein. A D gene is named only where the DNA matches it firmly. Clone size appears in some rows only: once, few, many, or a class for an expanded clone.

>medium-sized|.|TRBJ2-3|TRBV12-3/TRBV12-4
TGTGCCAGCAACCGGGGACTCCTCACAGATACGCAGTATTTT
CASNRGLLTDTQYF
>medium-sized|.|TRBJ2-5|TRBV7-2
TGTGCCAGCAGCTTCGACCAAGAGACCCAGTACTTC
CASSFDQETQYF
>.|.|TRBJ2-5|TRBV4-1
TGTGCCAGCAGCCCGGGGACCCTCTGCGGGGAGACCCAGTACTTC
CASSPGTLCGETQYF
>medium-sized|TRBD2|TRBJ2-5|TRBV20-1
TGCAGTGCTAGAGATCATGGCGGGGGGAACTTCCAAGAGACCCAGTACTTC
CSARDHGGGNFQETQYF
>many|.|TRBJ1-2|TRBV6-2/TRBV6-3
TGTGCCAGCAGTTACTCGATGCGGGGAGACGGCTACACCTTC
CASSYSMRGDGYTF
>few|TRBD1|TRBJ2-7|TRBV5-1
TGCGCCAGCAGCCCAAATACGGGACAGGGGCTCTACGAGCAGTACTTC
CASSPNTGQGLYEQYF
>medium-sized|TRBD1|TRBJ2-7|TRBV5-6
TGTGCCAGCAGTTATGACAGGGGAGGAGAGCAGTACTTC
CASSYDRGGEQYF
>medium-sized|.|TRBJ2-7|TRBV27
TGTGCCAGCAGTTCTCAGGGATGGTACGAGCAGTACTTC
CASSSQGWYEQYF
>medium-sized|.|TRBJ2-6|TRBV10-3
TGTGCCATCAGTGAGCAAGTCACCTCTGGGGCCAACGTCCTGACTTTC
CAISEQVTSGANVLTF
>many|.|TRBJ2-2|TRBV12-3/TRBV12-4
TGTGCCAGCAGTAAGAACACCGGGGAGCTGTTTTTT
CASSKNTGELFF
>.|TRBD1|TRBJ2-7|TRBV5-1
TGCGCCAGCGGCGGGACAGGGATCACCTACGAGCAGTACTTC
CASGGTGITYEQYF
>medium-sized|TRBD2|TRBJ2-2|TRBV5-1
TGCGCCAGCAGCGGACTAGCGGGGTACACCGGGGAGCTGTTTTTT
CASSGLAGYTGELFF
>medium-sized|TRBD2|TRBJ2-3|TRBV29-1
TGCAGCGTTGAAGAGCGGGGGGGCCGGACAGATACGCAGTATTTT
CSVEERGGRTDTQYF
>.|.|TRBJ2-5|TRBV7-2
TGTGCCAGCAGCTTAGACAGGGCCCAAGAGACCCAGTACTTC
CASSLDRAQETQYF
>medium-sized|TRBD2|TRBJ2-3|TRBV5-5
TGTGCCAGCAGACACGTGGGCGGGGGATCCAGAGATACGCAGTATTTT
CASRHVGGGSRDTQYF
>few|TRBD1|TRBJ2-3|TRBV24-1
TGTGCCACCAGTGATTTGGAGGGACAGGAGGTTGACCAAGATACGCAGTATTTT
CATSDLEGQEVDQDTQYF
>medium-sized|TRBD2|TRBJ2-3|TRBV27
TGTGCCAGCAGTTTATCCCCTGGGAGGGAAGATACGCAGTATTTT
CASSLSPGREDTQYF
>many|.|TRBJ1-1|TRBV20-1
TGCAGTGCGCTTAAAGGGGCAGGGGACACTGAAGCTTTCTTT
CSALKGAGDTEAFF
>many|.|TRBJ1-2|TRBV3-1
TGTGCCAGCAGCCAACCGGGAGCGGGGAACTATGGCTACACCTTC
CASSQPGAGNYGYTF
>medium-sized|.|TRBJ2-2|TRBV6-5
TGTGCCAGCAGTTACTGGGGGGACACCGGGGAGCTGTTTTTT
CASSYWGDTGELFF
>medium-sized|TRBD1|TRBJ1-6|TRBV3-1
TGTGCCAGCAGCCAAGGGGACAGGGGTACTAATTCACCCCTCCACTTT
CASSQGDRGTNSPLHF
>medium-sized|.|TRBJ1-5|TRBV24-1
TGTGCCACCAGTGACTCTCCCGGGAGAGGGCGAATGGGGGCCCAGCATTTT
CATSDSPGRGRMGAQHF
>many|TRBD1|TRBJ1-1|TRBV5-8
TGTGCCAGCAGCTCAAAAAGACAGGGATTGAACACTGAAGCTTTCTTT
CASSSKRQGLNTEAFF
>medium-sized|.|TRBJ1-2|TRBV11-2
TGTGCCAGCAGCTTAGCTAGAGGCTATGGCTACACCTTC
CASSLARGYGYTF
>many|.|TRBJ1-1|TRBV6-5
TGTGCCAGCAAGTTGGAAGGGGCCCTGAACACTGAAGCTTTCTTT
CASKLEGALNTEAFF
>.|.|TRBJ1-1|TRBV9
TGTGCCAGCAGCGCGCCGTCGGGGGTGAACACTGAAGCTTTCTTT
CASSAPSGVNTEAFF
>medium-sized|TRBD1|TRBJ2-3|TRBV7-9
TGTGCCAGCAGCTGGCCAGGACAGGGAGGAGGCACAGATACGCAGTATTTT
CASSWPGQGGGTDTQYF
>many|.|TRBJ2-7|TRBV7-7
TGTGCTAGCAGCTACGGGACGGGGGCCTACGAGCAGTACTTC
CASSYGTGAYEQYF
>many|TRBD2|TRBJ2-1|TRBV13
TGTGCCAGCAGCTTATGGCGCCCGGGACTAGCGGGGGGTAGCTCCTACAATGAGCAGTTCTTC
CASSLWRPGLAGGSSYNEQFF
>many|TRBD1|TRBJ2-7|TRBV5-1
TGCGCCAGCAGCTTGGAGAGGACAGGGTCCCCCTACGAGCAGTACTTC
CASSLERTGSPYEQYF
>many|.|TRBJ1-1|TRBV30
TGTGCCTGGGGGACGGGGAACACTGAAGCTTTCTTT
CAWGTGNTEAFF
>.|TRBD2|TRBJ2-7|TRBV5-6
TGTGCCAGCAGCTTGTTGCCGGGGGGGCTTCCAACGCTGCAGTACTTC
CASSLLPGGLPTLQYF